The 21 T cell receptor beta chains in this list originate from one sample, sequenced in a study of blood T cell repertoires in COVID-19. Some clones are missing from TCRdb's copy, which holds only in-frame ones; the method was immunoSEQ multiplex PCR. The table has about 95,000 clones, roughly 80% seen once. The sample consisted of peripheral blood. All receptors come from an elderly man with active or convalescent COVID-19.

The chain uses TRBV11-2 and TRBJ2-1; possible D gene TRBD2, 5 bases. Trimming removed 3 bases at V and 7 bases at J, with 7 bases between. The CDR3 has 12 amino acids. CDR1 and CDR2 from the germline V gene are SGHAT and FQNNGV. The CDR3 region is CASSFEGNEQFF. CDR3 DNA sequence: TGTGCCAGCAGCTTCGAGGGAAATGAGCAGTTCTTC.

The chain is built from TRBV27 and TRBJ2-7; D remains ambiguous. V lost 3 bases to trimming and J lost 3 bases, with 12 bases between them. The V gene's germline CDR1 is MNHEY and CDR2 SMNVEV (reference sequence). The CDR3 extends over 14 amino acids. The CDR3 protein is CASSFGRLFYEQYF. In DNA form, the CDR3 reads TGTGCCAGCAGTTTTGGTCGACTTTTCTACGAGCAGTACTTC.

Only a few counts were recorded for this clone. V and J are TRBV6-2 or TRBV6-3 and TRBJ1-5, with D unclear. The germline V gene has CDR1 MNHEY and CDR2 SVGEGT. The V end was cut by 2 bases, the J end by 4 bases, with 9 bases between. The CDR3 spans 14 residues. CDR3 protein: CASSYAAENQPQHF. CDR3 DNA: TGTGCCAGCAGTTACGCGGCGGAAAATCAGCCCCAGCATTTT.

This rearrangement joins TRBV25-1 to TRBJ1-1; TRBD1 matches at 10 bases. Germline CDR1 reads MGHDK; CDR2 reads SYGVNS. J was trimmed by 1 base and V by 3 bases; bases with no gene match: 5. This CDR3 comprises 16 residues. CDR3 amino acids: CASSDPGQGTNTEAFF. In DNA, the CDR3 is TGTGCCAGCAGTGATCCGGGACAGGGGACGAACACTGAAGCTTTCTTT.

V is TRBV19 and J is TRBJ1-2; TRBD1 agrees at 7 bases. The CDR3 loop spans 14 amino acids. The germline V gene encodes CDR1 LNHDA and CDR2 SQIVND (reference sequence). The V segment lost 3 bases and the J segment 4 bases; nucleotides outside the gene matches: 5. CDR3 loop: CASSIGQGGYGYTF. CDR3 in DNA: TGTGCCAGTAGTATCGGTCAGGGGGGCTATGGCTACACCTTC.

The gene calls are TRBV5-4 and TRBJ2-3; D is perhaps TRBD1 (5 bases). With 1 base removed from V and 6 bases from J, the gap between germline ends came to 15 bases. The CDR3 runs to 15 residues. Germline loops: CDR1 SGHNT, CDR2 YYREEE (reference sequence). CDR3 nucleotides: TGTGCCAGCAGCTTGAGGGGTGGTATAACGGATACGCAGTATTTT. This encodes CASSLRGGITDTQYF.

This chain connects TRBV6-5 to TRBJ1-4; 7 nucleotides align to TRBD1. The CDR3 is 14 amino acids. V trimming: 6 bases; J trimming: 4 bases; junction bases outside the gene matches: 5. Germline V gene data show CDR1 as MNHEY and CDR2 as SVGAGI. The CDR3: CASSPDRVNEKLFF. The CDR3 nucleotides read TGTGCCAGCAGCCCCGACAGGGTTAATGAAAAACTGTTTTTT.

The chain joins TRBV7-2 to TRBJ1-2; 8 nucleotides line up with TRBD1. The junction had 9 bases not matched to a gene; V was cut back by 4 bases and J by 2 bases. This CDR3 comprises 16 residues. Germline V CDR1 and CDR2: SGHTA, FQGNSA. The CDR3 DNA reads TGTGCCAGCAGCTCCAGGGGGCAGGGGAAGAACTATGGCTACACCTTC. The encoded protein is CASSSRGQGKNYGYTF.

The genes are TRBV6-5 and TRBJ1-3; D might be TRBD1 (5 bases). From germline, CDR1 is MNHEY and CDR2 SVGAGI. V was cut by 8 bases and J by 1 base, with 12 bases left in between. The CDR3 covers 14 residues. The CDR3 here is CASARVLSGNTIYF. The CDR3 nucleotides are TGTGCCAGCGCCAGGGTCCTATCTGGAAACACCATATATTTT.

This clone was detected only once. The gene calls are TRBV6-1 and TRBJ1-2; TRBD1 aligns across 8 bases. Unmatched junction bases numbered 5, after V lost 1 base and J lost 4 bases. Per the germline V gene, CDR1 is MNHNS and CDR2 is SASEGT. The CDR3 has 15 amino acids. CDR3 in amino acids: CASSEGPTGVYGYTF. Here the CDR3 DNA reads TGTGCCAGCAGTGAAGGCCCGACAGGGGTCTATGGCTACACCTTC.

The chain uses TRBV7-9 and TRBJ2-3; unclear D gene. The CDR3 has 14 amino acids. Deletions cut 0 bases from V and 4 bases from J, with 8 bases between. Germline CDR1 and CDR2: SEHNR and FQNEAQ (reference sequence). For the CDR3, the DNA is TGTGCCAGCAGCTTAGCGATGCTAGCAGATACGCAGTATTTT. Translating gives CASSLAMLADTQYF.

V is TRBV5-1 and J is TRBJ2-5; D gene uncertain. The CDR3 extends over 13 amino acids. V was cut by 0 bases and J by 2 bases, with 5 bases left in between. CDR1 is SGHRS, CDR2 YFSETQ, per germline. The CDR3 loop reads CASSLDFQETQYF. CDR3 nucleotides: TGCGCCAGCAGCTTGGACTTTCAAGAGACCCAGTACTTC.

This clone was observed once. The chain joins TRBV5-1 to TRBJ1-1; TRBD1 matches at 9 bases. Germline V gene sequence: CDR1 SGHRS, CDR2 YFSETQ. Trimming at V came to 4 bases and at J to 3 bases, leaving 16 bases not matched to a gene. This CDR3 contains 18 residues. CDR3 coding DNA: TGCGCCAGCAGCCGAGTTCCGAGTTTTACAGGGGGCGACACTGAAGCTTTCTTT. Protein sequence: CASSRVPSFTGGDTEAFF.

For the CDR3, the DNA is TGTGCCAGCAGTTCCCACTCAACAGGGGGCGGTGAAAAACTGTTTTTT. It specifies CASSSHSTGGGEKLFF. This rearrangement joins TRBV6-5 to TRBJ1-4; 9 positions match TRBD1. There are 16 residues in the CDR3. Per germline, CDR1 MNHEY and CDR2 SVGAGI. Unmatched junction bases numbered 10, after V lost 4 bases and J lost 7 bases.

The J gene is TRBJ1-2, the V gene TRBV18, with 9 bases lining up with TRBD1. The CDR3 covers 15 residues. Germline V gives CDR1 KGHSH, CDR2 LQKENI. After removal of 3 bases from V and 2 bases from J, the junction contained 4 bases not matched to a gene. CDR3 bases: TGTGCCAGCTCACCTGGTGGGACAGGGAACTATGGCTACACCTTC. Translating gives CASSPGGTGNYGYTF.

V gene TRBV5-1 combines with J gene TRBJ2-7, with D possibly TRBD1 on 5 matching bases. V was clipped by 4 bases and J by 1 base, with 9 bases between them. Per germline, CDR1 SGHRS and CDR2 YFSETQ. This CDR3 region has 13 residues. This chain's CDR3 is CASSGAVSYEQYF. The CDR3 DNA reads TGCGCCAGCAGCGGGGCAGTTTCCTACGAGCAGTACTTC.

V gene TRBV13 combines with J gene TRBJ2-5; 7 positions match TRBD1. Germline CDR1 PRHDT, CDR2 FYEKMQ (reference sequence). After removal of 4 bases from V and 1 base from J, the junction contained 6 bases not matched to a gene. The CDR3 runs to 15 residues. The CDR3 loop is CASSSTGQGQETQYF. CDR3 in DNA: TGTGCCAGCAGCTCGACAGGGCAGGGCCAAGAGACCCAGTACTTC.

The rearrangement links TRBV24-1 to TRBJ2-6; 8 bases are shared with TRBD1. CDR3 length: 19 amino acids. Trimming removed 1 base from V and 0 bases from J; junction bases left unmatched: 7. Germline CDR1 KGHDR, CDR2 SFDVKD. The CDR3 nucleotides are TGTGCCACCAGTGATTTCAAAAGGACAGGGAGCTCTGGGGCCAACGTCCTGACTTTC. Protein product: CATSDFKRTGSSGANVLTF.

V is TRBV5-1 and J is TRBJ1-2; 7 nucleotides align to TRBD1. This CDR3 has 18 residues. The germline V gene has CDR1 SGHRS and CDR2 YFSETQ. The V and J ends lost 1 base and 8 bases, in that order; junction bases with no gene match: 20. CDR3 loop: CASSLWGSQTTGDGGYTF. Written as DNA, the CDR3 is TGCGCCAGCAGCTTGTGGGGATCTCAAACAACAGGGGATGGAGGCTACACCTTC.

V is TRBV2 and J is TRBJ2-3, with 7 bases that match TRBD2. CDR1 and CDR2 (germline): SNHLY, FYNNEI. This CDR3 is built from 16 residues. The trim removed 5 bases at V and 5 bases at J, leaving 13 bases unmatched. The CDR3: CASSPRGSGAGDTQYF. The CDR3 DNA reads TGTGCCAGCAGTCCCCGGGGAAGCGGGGCGGGAGATACGCAGTATTTT.

This clone was detected only once. This chain connects TRBV3-1 (or the pseudogene TRBV3-2) to TRBJ1-6; perhaps TRBD1 as D (6 bases). V lost 2 bases and J 6 bases, leaving 20 bases between the germline ends. Germline CDR1 is LGHDT and CDR2 is YNNKEL (reference sequence). CDR3 length: 18 amino acids. CDR3 amino acids: CASSQRRPQGDGNSPLHF. The CDR3 DNA sequence: TGTGCCAGCAGCCAACGTAGACCACAGGGAGACGGTAATTCACCCCTCCACTTT.